Following are 16 T cell receptor beta chains from one sample sequenced in a study of blood T cell repertoires in COVID-19. The repertoire was sequenced with immunoSEQ multiplex PCR; TCRdb's copy has only in-frame clones and lacks some. The data show under 200,000 clones, 81% seen once. The sequenced sample was PBMCs or T cells enriched from blood (not recorded which). The receptors come from a woman aged 40 to 50 with acute COVID-19.

The gene calls are TRBV18 and TRBJ1-5; a weak D match, TRBD1 (5 bases). With 2 bases removed from V and 4 bases from J, the gap between germline ends came to 12 bases. The CDR3 sequence is 15 residues long. Germline lookup yields CDR1 KGHSH and CDR2 LQKENI. The CDR3 DNA is TGTGCCAGCTCACCAAATAGGAACAGGAATCAGCCCCAGCATTTT. It is translated as CASSPNRNRNQPQHF.

The chain couples TRBV3-1 (or the pseudogene TRBV3-2) to TRBJ2-2; the match to TRBD1 covers 8 bases. CDR1 LGHDT and CDR2 YNNKEL come from the germline V gene (reference sequence). CDR3 length: 14 amino acids. V shed 6 bases and J 2 bases; nucleotides not matched to a gene: 2. Here the CDR3 reads CASRGTGNTGELFF. The CDR3 bases are TGTGCCAGCAGAGGGACAGGCAACACCGGGGAGCTGTTTTTT.

This clone was counted a single time. CDR3 amino acids: CASSLSLNTEAFF. Written as DNA, the CDR3 is TGTGCCAGCAGTTTATCCTTGAACACTGAAGCTTTCTTT. The chain combines TRBV27 with TRBJ1-1, with D hard to call. Germline loops: CDR1 MNHEY, CDR2 SMNVEV (reference sequence). Trimming cost V 0 bases and J 0 bases, with 2 bases left between them. The CDR3 length is 13 residues.

This chain uses TRBV27 with TRBJ1-2; 7 positions agree with TRBD1. J gave up 4 bases and V 6 bases, and 17 bases lay outside the gene matches. Germline loops: CDR1 MNHEY, CDR2 SMNVEV (reference sequence). This CDR3 comprises 17 residues. Here the CDR3 reads CASSAGGQALRLYGYTF. Here the CDR3 DNA reads TGTGCCAGCAGCGCGGGTGGACAGGCCCTTCGTCTCTATGGCTACACCTTC.

The rearrangement joins TRBV5-1 to TRBJ2-2; 13 bases map to TRBD2. This CDR3 contains 18 residues. J was trimmed by 1 base and V by 4 bases; bases with no gene match: 7. Germline assignment: CDR1 SGHRS and CDR2 YFSETQ. The CDR3 sequence is CASSPGTSGTVNTGELFF. CDR3 sequence (DNA): TGCGCCAGCAGCCCGGGGACTAGCGGGACGGTGAACACCGGGGAGCTGTTTTTT.

V usage is TRBV6-4 and J usage is TRBJ2-2; 7 bases map to TRBD2. The germline gives CDR1 MRHNA, CDR2 SNTAGT. CDR3 size: 14 residues. Germline trimming cut 7 bases from V and 4 bases from J; bases unmatched to any gene: 6. The CDR3 sequence is CASKERDSTGELFF. The CDR3 DNA is TGTGCCAGCAAGGAGCGGGACTCCACCGGGGAGCTGTTTTTT.

V gene TRBV2 combines with J gene TRBJ2-7; 8 nucleotides match TRBD1. This CDR3 has 17 amino acids. Germline V lookup: CDR1 SNHLY, CDR2 FYNNEI. The V gene end was trimmed by 2 bases and the J gene end by 0 bases; junction bases not matched to a gene: 9. The CDR3 region has the DNA TGTGCCAGCAGTGAAAGGGGCCAGGGGGCTAACTCCTACGAGCAGTACGTC. It specifies CASSERGQGANSYEQYV.

In DNA, the CDR3 is TGCGCCAGCAGCTGGACAGGTGGGGAAAAACTGTTTTTT. Its translation: CASSWTGGEKLFF. This sequence joins TRBV5-1 and TRBJ1-4; 7 nucleotides align to TRBD1. This CDR3 has 13 amino acids. The V and J ends lost 3 bases and 8 bases, in that order; junction bases with no gene match: 4. The germline CDR1 and CDR2 sequences are SGHRS and YFSETQ.

This chain links TRBV6-5 with TRBJ1-3, with D possibly being TRBD1 (5 bases). The CDR3 sequence is 15 residues long. Germline CDR1 and CDR2: MNHEY and SVGAGI. Trimming took off 5 bases at V and 5 bases at J, with 16 bases between the two ends. CDR3 sequence: CASSPRGEGRNTIYF. CDR3 in DNA: TGTGCCAGCAGTCCGCGAGGGGAGGGAAGAAACACCATATATTTT.

The chain is built from TRBV9 and TRBJ2-2, with D perhaps TRBD1 (5 bases). CDR1 is SGDLS and CDR2 is YYNGEE in the germline V gene. This CDR3 region has 13 residues. The V gene lost 6 bases and the J gene lost 0 bases, with 6 bases spanning the gap. The CDR3 loop is CASKGTNTGELFF. CDR3 nucleotide sequence: TGTGCCAGCAAGGGGACGAACACCGGGGAGCTGTTTTTT.

The chain carries TRBV11-3 and TRBJ2-5; the D gene is possibly TRBD2 (6 bases). The CDR3 is 13 residues long. Germline V CDR1 and CDR2: SGHNT, YENEEA. Between the trimmed V and J ends, which lost 7 bases and 3 bases, there was a span of 12 bases. The CDR3 region is CASNRGIKETQYF. As DNA, the CDR3 is TGTGCCAGCAACCGGGGGATCAAAGAGACCCAGTACTTC.

This rearrangement joins TRBV3-1 (or the pseudogene TRBV3-2) to TRBJ1-2; a weak D match, TRBD1 (6 bases). The CDR3 extends over 13 amino acids. V lost 1 base, J lost 7 bases, and 10 bases lay in between. Germline V lookup: CDR1 LGHDT, CDR2 YNNKEL (reference sequence). This CDR3 is CASSQVNRAGYTF. The CDR3 nucleotides are TGTGCCAGCAGCCAAGTTAACAGGGCTGGCTACACCTTC.

This clone was observed a handful of times. The chain links TRBV6-1 to TRBJ1-4; TRBD1 agrees at 8 bases. The CDR3 is 19 amino acids. V shed 4 bases, J shed 0 bases, and the junction held 13 bases outside the gene matches. Germline V gene sequence: CDR1 MNHNS, CDR2 SASEGT. CDR3 coding DNA: TGTGCCAGCAGTGGCCGGGACAGGCTGATACGGGCAACTAATGAAAAACTGTTTTTT. Translating gives CASSGRDRLIRATNEKLFF.

This clone was seen a handful of times. This rearrangement joins TRBV2 to TRBJ1-1, with D possibly TRBD1 on 5 matching bases. Germline-derived CDR1 and CDR2 are SNHLY and FYNNEI. V was shortened by 8 bases and J by 3 bases, with 13 bases between the two germline ends. This CDR3 comprises 13 residues. In nucleotides, the CDR3 is TGTGCCAGCTGGCCGGGGGGGGACACTGAAGCTTTCTTT. Translation: CASWPGGDTEAFF. The full variable domain, with the rest looked up from reference TRBV2 and TRBJ1-1, is EPEVTQTPSHQVTQMGQEVILRCVPISNHLYFYWYRQILGQKVEFLVSFYNNEISEKSEIFDDQFSVERPDGSNFTLKIRSTKLEDSAMYFCASWPGGDTEAFFGQGTRLTVV.

The chain recombines TRBV5-1 with TRBJ1-1; TRBD1 aligns across 9 bases. This CDR3 is 14 amino acids long. The junction had 11 bases not matched to a gene; V was cut back by 3 bases and J by 11 bases. The germline V gene encodes CDR1 SGHRS and CDR2 YFSETQ. CDR3 protein: CASSSGGTGPLAFF. The DNA for the CDR3 is TGCGCCAGCAGCTCGGGGGGGACAGGGCCCCTGGCTTTCTTT.

This clone appeared a few times. V gene TRBV5-5 combines with J gene TRBJ2-3, with 8 bases that match TRBD1. Trimming cost V 1 base and J 2 bases; bases outside gene matches: 6. The CDR3 is 16 residues long. CDR1 and CDR2 (germline): SGHKS, YYEKEE (reference sequence). For the CDR3, the DNA is TGTGCCAGCAGCTTGTACGGGACAGGCAACACAGATACGCAGTATTTT. As protein: CASSLYGTGNTDTQYF. Using reference TRBV5-5 and TRBJ2-3 for the parts outside the CDR3, the full variable domain is DAGVTQSPTHLIKTRGQQVTLRCSPISGHKSVSWYQQVLGQGPQFIFQYYEKEERGRGNFPDRFSARQFPNYSSELNVNALLLGDSALYLCASSLYGTGNTDTQYFGPGTRLTVL.